This T cell receptor beta chain derives from a study of graft-versus-host responses after intestinal transplantation. General study findings and limits: Detected in recipient marrow were GvH clones, some of which were first observed in ileum or blood.

By share, this clone ranks as medium-sized (0.01 to 0.1%). V gave up 8 bases and J gave up 8 bases; unmatched junction bases: 17. CDR3 size: 15 residues. CDR1 and CDR2 (germline): LNHDA, SQIVND (reference sequence). Clones were sequenced by immunoSEQ multiplex PCR, and TCRdb holds only the in-frame ones, with some missing. The sample lists around 4,600 clones; more than 25% were seen once. This sequence joins TRBV19 and TRBJ1-2; 7 nucleotides align to TRBD1. This TCR derives from a human patient who received an intestinal transplant. The material was alloreactive CD4+ T cells from a mixed lymphocyte reaction culture, obtained before intestinal transplant. This sample's subset: CFSE-low proliferating T cells sorted from approximately 6-day pre-transplant mixed lymphocyte reaction (GvH or HvG direction). The CDR3 region is CASLPQPGGTDGYTF. The CDR3 DNA follows: TGTGCCAGTTTACCCCAGCCGGGGGGGACAGACGGCTACACCTTC.